This TCR beta chain stems from a study of regulatory T cells in long-lasting Graves disease. Turning to the study itself: It was over 5 years of antithyroid drugs, with positive TSH receptor antibodies, that meant persistent Graves' disease. Overall study findings and caveats: Accuracy might have suffered from few samples. Persistent Graves' patients showed a TCR diversity that was lower than that of newly diagnosed ones.

iRepertoire HTBI primers and Arm-PCR of CDR3 regions built TCR beta libraries. TCRdb processed the multiplex PCR reads anew with MiXCR; each CDR3 protein has one entry. The repertoire includes about half a million distinct CDR3 sequences, approximately 22% of them detected once, and roughly 14% sits in the top ten. Germline V gene sequence: CDR1 SGHTA, CDR2 FQGNSA. After removal of 4 bases from V and 5 bases from J, the junction contained 7 bases not matched to a gene. This CDR3 is built from 15 residues. This clonotype turned up a few times. Its antigen is currently unknown. Time point given: persistent/refractory GD, antithyroid drugs over 5 years with positive TRAb. PBMCs were the source of the RNA used for TCR sequencing.

The chain joins TRBV7-2 to TRBJ1-2; 10 bases map to TRBD1. The sequenced sample was peripheral blood mononuclear cells (PBMCs), obtained when the disease was refractory, from a patient treated with antithyroid drugs. This receptor was obtained from a female donor with Graves disease. For the CDR3, the DNA is TGTGCCAGCAGCTCCCAGGGACAGGGGTGGTATGGCTACACCTTC. Its translation is CASSSQGQGWYGYTF.